The source of this T cell receptor (beta chain) is a study of blood T cell repertoires in COVID-19. TCRdb's table, derived via immunoSEQ multiplex PCR, lists solely in-frame clones and lacks some. The sample lists over 350,000 clones; 70% to 90% were seen once. This CDR3 comprises 13 residues. Germline trimming cut 6 bases from V and 3 bases from J; bases unmatched to any gene: 4. Germline V CDR1 and CDR2: KGHSH, LQKENI. This clonotype originated in a woman in her 30s with acute COVID-19. V is TRBV18 and J is TRBJ2-5; TRBD2 matches at 7 bases. The sample was PBMCs or T cells enriched from blood (not recorded which). DNA of the CDR3: TGTGCCAGCTCCCTTGGGAGGGAAGAGACCCAGTACTTC. Protein sequence: CASSLGREETQYF.